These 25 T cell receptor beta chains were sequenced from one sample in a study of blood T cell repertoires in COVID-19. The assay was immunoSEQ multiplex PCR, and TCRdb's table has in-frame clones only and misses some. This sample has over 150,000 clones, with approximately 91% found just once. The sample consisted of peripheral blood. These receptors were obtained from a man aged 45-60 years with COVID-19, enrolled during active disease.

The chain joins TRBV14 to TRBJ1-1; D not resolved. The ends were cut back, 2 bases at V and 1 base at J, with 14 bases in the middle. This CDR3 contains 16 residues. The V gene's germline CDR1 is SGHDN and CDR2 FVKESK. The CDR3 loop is CASSQKPGGWNTEAFF. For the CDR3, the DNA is TGTGCCAGCAGCCAAAAACCCGGCGGCTGGAACACTGAAGCTTTCTTT. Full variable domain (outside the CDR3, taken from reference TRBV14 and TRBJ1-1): EAGVTQFPSHSVIEKGQTVTLRCDPISGHDNLYWYRRVMGKEIKFLLHFVKESKQDESGMPNNRFLAERTGGTYSTLKVQPAELEDSGVYFCASSQKPGGWNTEAFFGQGTRLTVV.

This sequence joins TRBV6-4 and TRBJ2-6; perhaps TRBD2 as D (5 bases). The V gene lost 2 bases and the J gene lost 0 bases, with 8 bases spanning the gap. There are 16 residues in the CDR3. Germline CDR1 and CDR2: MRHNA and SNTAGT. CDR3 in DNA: TGTGCCAGCAGTGACGACGCGGGCTCTGGGGCCAACGTCCTGACTTTC. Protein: CASSDDAGSGANVLTF.

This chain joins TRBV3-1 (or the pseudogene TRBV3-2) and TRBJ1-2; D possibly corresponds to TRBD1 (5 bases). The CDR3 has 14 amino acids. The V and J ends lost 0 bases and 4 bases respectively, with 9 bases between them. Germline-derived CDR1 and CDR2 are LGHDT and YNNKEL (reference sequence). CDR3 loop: CASSQDWGGYGYTF. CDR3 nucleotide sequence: TGTGCCAGCAGCCAAGATTGGGGGGGCTATGGCTACACCTTC.

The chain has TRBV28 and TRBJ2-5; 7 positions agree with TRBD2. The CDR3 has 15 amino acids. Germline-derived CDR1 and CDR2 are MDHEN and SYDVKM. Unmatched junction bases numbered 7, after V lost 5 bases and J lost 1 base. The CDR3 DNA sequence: TGTGCCAGCAGTCCCCGCGGGAGCTTCCAAGAGACCCAGTACTTC. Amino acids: CASSPRGSFQETQYF.

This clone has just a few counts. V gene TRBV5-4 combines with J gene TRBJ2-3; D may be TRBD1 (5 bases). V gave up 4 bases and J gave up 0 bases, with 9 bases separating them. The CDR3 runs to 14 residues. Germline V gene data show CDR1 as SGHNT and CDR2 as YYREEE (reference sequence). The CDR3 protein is CASSQGPSTDTQYF. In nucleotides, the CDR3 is TGTGCCAGCAGCCAGGGCCCTAGCACAGATACGCAGTATTTT. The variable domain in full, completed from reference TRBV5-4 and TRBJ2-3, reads ETGVTQSPTHLIKTRGQQVTLRCSSQSGHNTVSWYQQALGQGPQFIFQYYREEENGRGNFPPRFSGLQFPNYSSELNVNALELDDSALYLCASSQGPSTDTQYFGPGTRLTVL.

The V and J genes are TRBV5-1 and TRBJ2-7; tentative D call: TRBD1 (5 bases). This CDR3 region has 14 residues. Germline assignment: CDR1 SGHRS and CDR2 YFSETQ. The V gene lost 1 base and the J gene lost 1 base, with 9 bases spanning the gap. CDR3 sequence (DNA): TGCGCCAGCAGCTTGTCTGGACATTCCTACGAGCAGTACTTC. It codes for CASSLSGHSYEQYF.

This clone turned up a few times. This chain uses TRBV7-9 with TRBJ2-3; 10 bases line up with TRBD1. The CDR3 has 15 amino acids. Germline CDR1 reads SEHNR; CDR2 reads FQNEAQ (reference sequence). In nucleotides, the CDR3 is TGTGCATCTTCTATGGGGACAGGGGACACAGATACGCAGTATTTT. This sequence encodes CASSMGTGDTDTQYF.

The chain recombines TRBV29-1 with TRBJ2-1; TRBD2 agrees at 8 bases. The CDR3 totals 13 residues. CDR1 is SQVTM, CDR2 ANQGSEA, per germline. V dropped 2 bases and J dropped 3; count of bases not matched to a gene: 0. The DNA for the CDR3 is TGCAGCGTTGAACTAGCGGGCTACAATGAGCAGTTCTTC. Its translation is CSVELAGYNEQFF.

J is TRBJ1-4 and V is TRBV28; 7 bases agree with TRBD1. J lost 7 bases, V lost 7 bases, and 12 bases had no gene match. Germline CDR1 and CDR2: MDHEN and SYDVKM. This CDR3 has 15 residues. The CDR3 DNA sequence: TGTGCCAGCACCTCGTCACAGGGGATGGGTGAAAAACTGTTTTTT. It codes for CASTSSQGMGEKLFF.

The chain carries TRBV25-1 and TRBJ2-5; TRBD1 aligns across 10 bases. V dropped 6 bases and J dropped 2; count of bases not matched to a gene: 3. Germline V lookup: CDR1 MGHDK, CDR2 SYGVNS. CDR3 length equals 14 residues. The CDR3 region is CASRGTGAQETQYF. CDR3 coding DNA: TGTGCCAGCAGGGGGACAGGGGCGCAAGAGACCCAGTACTTC.

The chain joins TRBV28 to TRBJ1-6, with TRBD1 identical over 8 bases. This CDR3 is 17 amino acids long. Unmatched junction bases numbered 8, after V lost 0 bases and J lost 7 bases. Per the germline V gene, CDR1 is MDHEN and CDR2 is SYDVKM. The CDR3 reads CASSLWFQGARNSPLHF. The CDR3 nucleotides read TGTGCCAGCAGTTTATGGTTTCAGGGGGCGAGGAATTCACCCCTCCACTTT.

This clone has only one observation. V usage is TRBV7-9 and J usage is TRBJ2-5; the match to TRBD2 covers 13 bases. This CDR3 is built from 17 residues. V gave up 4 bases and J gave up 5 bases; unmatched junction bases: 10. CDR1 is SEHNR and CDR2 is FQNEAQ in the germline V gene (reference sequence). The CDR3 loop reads CASSWQRTSGGLETQYF. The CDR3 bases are TGTGCCAGCAGCTGGCAAAGGACTAGCGGGGGCCTCGAGACCCAGTACTTC.

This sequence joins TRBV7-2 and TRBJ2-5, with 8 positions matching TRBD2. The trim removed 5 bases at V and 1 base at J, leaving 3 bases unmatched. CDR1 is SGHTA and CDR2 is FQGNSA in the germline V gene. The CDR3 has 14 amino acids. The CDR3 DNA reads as TGTGCCAGCAGCCGTAGCGGGACCCAAGAGACCCAGTACTTC. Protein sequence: CASSRSGTQETQYF.

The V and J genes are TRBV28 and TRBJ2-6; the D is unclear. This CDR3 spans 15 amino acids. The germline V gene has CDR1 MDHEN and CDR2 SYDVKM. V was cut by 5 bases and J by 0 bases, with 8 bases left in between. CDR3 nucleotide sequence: TGTGCCAGCAGTCGGGTGAGCTCTGGGGCCAACGTCCTGACTTTC. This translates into CASSRVSSGANVLTF.

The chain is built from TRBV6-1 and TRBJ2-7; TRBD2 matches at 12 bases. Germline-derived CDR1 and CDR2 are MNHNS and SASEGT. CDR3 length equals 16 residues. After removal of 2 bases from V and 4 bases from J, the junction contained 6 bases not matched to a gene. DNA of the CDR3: TGTGCCAGCAGTGAATCGCTACTAGCGGGGGGATACGAGCAGTACTTC. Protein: CASSESLLAGGYEQYF.

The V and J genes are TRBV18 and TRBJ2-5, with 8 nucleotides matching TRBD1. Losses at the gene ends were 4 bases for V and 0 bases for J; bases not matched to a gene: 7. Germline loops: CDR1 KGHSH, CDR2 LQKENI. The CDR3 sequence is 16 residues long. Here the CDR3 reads CASSLTGQGHQETQYF. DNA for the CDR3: TGTGCCAGCTCACTCACCGGACAGGGCCACCAAGAGACCCAGTACTTC.

CDR3 coding DNA: TGCGCCAGCAGTGGCCCCGGACTAGCGGGAGTAAATGAGCAGTTCTTC. This translates into CASSGPGLAGVNEQFF. V gene TRBV10-1 combines with J gene TRBJ2-1; 13 positions agree with TRBD2. V was pared by 4 bases and J by 7 bases, with 7 bases of the junction left unmatched. The CDR3 is 16 amino acids. Germline assignment: CDR1 WNHNN and CDR2 SYGVQD (reference sequence).

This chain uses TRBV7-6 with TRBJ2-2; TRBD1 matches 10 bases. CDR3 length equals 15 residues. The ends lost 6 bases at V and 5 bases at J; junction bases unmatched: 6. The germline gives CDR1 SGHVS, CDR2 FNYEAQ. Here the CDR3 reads CASRGTGAQTGELFF. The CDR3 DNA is TGTGCCAGCAGGGGGACAGGGGCGCAGACCGGGGAGCTGTTTTTT.

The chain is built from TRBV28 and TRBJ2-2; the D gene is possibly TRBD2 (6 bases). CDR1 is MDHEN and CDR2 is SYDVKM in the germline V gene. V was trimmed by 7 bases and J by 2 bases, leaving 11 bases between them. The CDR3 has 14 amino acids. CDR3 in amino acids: CASIPGGNTGELFF. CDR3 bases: TGTGCCAGCATCCCCGGGGGAAACACCGGGGAGCTGTTTTTT.

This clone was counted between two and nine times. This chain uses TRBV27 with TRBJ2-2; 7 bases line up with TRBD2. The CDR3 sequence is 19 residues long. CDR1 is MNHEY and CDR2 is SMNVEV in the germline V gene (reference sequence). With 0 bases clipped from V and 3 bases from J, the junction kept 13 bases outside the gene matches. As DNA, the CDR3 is TGTGCCAGCAGTTTATCCCCTCGACTAGCTACAGCTCACACCGGGGAGCTGTTTTTT. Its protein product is CASSLSPRLATAHTGELFF.

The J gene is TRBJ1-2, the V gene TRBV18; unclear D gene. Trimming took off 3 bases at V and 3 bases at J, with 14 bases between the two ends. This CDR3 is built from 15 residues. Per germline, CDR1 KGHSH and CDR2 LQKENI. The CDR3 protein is CASSPEEGRDYGYTF. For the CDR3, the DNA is TGTGCCAGCTCACCCGAGGAGGGAAGGGACTATGGCTACACCTTC.

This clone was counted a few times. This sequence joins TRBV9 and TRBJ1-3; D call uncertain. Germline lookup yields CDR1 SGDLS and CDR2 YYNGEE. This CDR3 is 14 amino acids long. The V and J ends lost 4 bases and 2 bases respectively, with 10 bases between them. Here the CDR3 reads CASSPGSAGNTIYF. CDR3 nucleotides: TGTGCCAGCAGCCCCGGGTCGGCTGGAAACACCATATATTTT.

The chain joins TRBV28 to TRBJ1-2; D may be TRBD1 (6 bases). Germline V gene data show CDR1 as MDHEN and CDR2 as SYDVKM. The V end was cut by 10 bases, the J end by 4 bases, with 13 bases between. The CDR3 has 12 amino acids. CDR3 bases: TGTGCCACCGAGGACAGACTCTATGGCTACACCTTC. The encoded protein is CATEDRLYGYTF.

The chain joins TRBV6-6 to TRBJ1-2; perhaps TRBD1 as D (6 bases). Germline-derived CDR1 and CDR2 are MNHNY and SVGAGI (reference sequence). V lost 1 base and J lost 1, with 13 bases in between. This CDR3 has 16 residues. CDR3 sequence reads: CASSYFPGQINYGYTF. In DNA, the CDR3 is TGTGCCAGCAGTTACTTTCCTGGACAGATTAACTATGGCTACACCTTC.

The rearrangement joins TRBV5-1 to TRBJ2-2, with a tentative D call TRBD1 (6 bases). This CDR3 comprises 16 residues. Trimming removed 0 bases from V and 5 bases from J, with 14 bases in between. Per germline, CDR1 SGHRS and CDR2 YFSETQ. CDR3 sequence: CASSLDSGASTGELFF. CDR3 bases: TGCGCCAGCAGCTTGGACTCAGGGGCCTCAACCGGGGAGCTGTTTTTT.